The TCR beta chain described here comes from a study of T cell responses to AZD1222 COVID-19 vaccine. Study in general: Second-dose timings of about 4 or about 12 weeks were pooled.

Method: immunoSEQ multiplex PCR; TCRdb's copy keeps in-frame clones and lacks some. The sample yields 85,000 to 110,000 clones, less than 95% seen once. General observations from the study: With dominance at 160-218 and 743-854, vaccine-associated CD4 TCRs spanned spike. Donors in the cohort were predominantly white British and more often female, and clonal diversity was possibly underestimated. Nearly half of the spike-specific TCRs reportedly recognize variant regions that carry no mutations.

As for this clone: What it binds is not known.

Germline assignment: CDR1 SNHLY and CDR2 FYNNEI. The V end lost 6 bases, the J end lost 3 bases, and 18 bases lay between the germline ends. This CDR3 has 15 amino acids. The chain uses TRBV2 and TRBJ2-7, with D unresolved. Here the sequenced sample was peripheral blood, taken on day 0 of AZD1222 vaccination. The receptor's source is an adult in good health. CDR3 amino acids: CASRATTLARYEQYF. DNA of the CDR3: TGTGCCAGCAGGGCTACTACTTTGGCCCGCTACGAGCAGTACTTC.